A selection of T cell receptor beta chains follows, all from one sample in a study of glioma-infiltrating T cells. TCRdb analysed the multiplex PCR reads with MiXCR anew, one entry per CDR3 protein. The sample includes about 99,000 distinct CDR3 sequences, around 29% of them seen just once. Sequenced sample: glioma tissue, nonneoplastic brain tissue, or PBMCs (not recorded which). These receptors all come from a human donor with low-grade glioma or glioblastoma, undergoing nonglioma brain surgery, or in good health (not recorded which). CDR3s include the opening cysteine and the closing phenylalanine or tryptophan. D genes are given only for firm matches. Part of the rows lack a size; the others show once, few, many or a class for expanded clones.

j_call v_call clone_size d_call cdr3_nt cdr3_aa
TRBJ2-7 TRBV3-1 many TRBD2 TGTGCCAGCAGCCAAGATGAGGTAGCGGGCGAGCAGTACTTC CASSQDEVAGEQYF
TRBJ1-2 TRBV2 many . TGTGCCAGCAGTGATATCGGCGGCTACACCTTC CASSDIGGYTF
TRBJ1-3 TRBV7-2 many . TGTGCCAGCAGCTTAGACAGTGGCTCTGGAAACACCATATATTTT CASSLDSGSGNTIYF
TRBJ2-2 TRBV20-1 many . TGCAGTGGACGCAGGGACAACACCGGGGAGCTGTTTTTT CSGRRDNTGELFF
TRBJ1-1 TRBV12-3/TRBV12-4 many TRBD1 TGTGCCAGCTGCCAGGGGGAGAACACTGAAGCTTTCTTT CASCQGENTEAFF
TRBJ2-5 TRBV3-1 . . TGTGCCAGCAGCCAAGAGGTAGAGACCCAGTACTTC CASSQEVETQYF
TRBJ1-2 TRBV7-2 few . TGTGCCAGCAGCTCGAGCTACGAGTTAGCTAACTATGGCTACACCTTC CASSSSYELANYGYTF
TRBJ1-1 TRBV14 many . TGTGCCAGCAGCCAGTACGGGAGAAGGAACACTGAAGCTTTCTTT CASSQYGRRNTEAFF
TRBJ1-6 TRBV9 few TRBD1 TGTGCCAGCAGCGTATCACCGGGACAGGGGAATTCACCCCTCCACTTT CASSVSPGQGNSPLHF
TRBJ2-3 TRBV2 few . TGTGCCAGCGGTTCCAGCGTAGATACGCAGTATTTT CASGSSVDTQYF
TRBJ2-1 TRBV11-2 . . TGTGCCAGCAGCGGTCGACAGGACTCAAGGGACAATGAGCAGTTCTTC CASSGRQDSRDNEQFF
TRBJ2-3 TRBV7-8 many . TGTGCCAGCAGCTTAAAGCTTTCAGTTGATACGCAGTATTTT CASSLKLSVDTQYF
TRBJ1-3 TRBV6-6 few . TGTGCCAGCAGTTACTCGAAAGCTGGAAACACCATATATTTT CASSYSKAGNTIYF
TRBJ2-3 TRBV5-1 . . TGCACCAGCAGCTTACAGGGGGGGTTCGCAGATACGCAGTATTTT CTSSLQGGFADTQYF
TRBJ2-7 TRBV6-1 many TRBD2 TGTGCCAGCGGGAGGGAGCACTACGAGCAGTACTTC CASGREHYEQYF
TRBJ1-6 TRBV28 many . TGTGCCAGCAGTGTGCGACTCAATTCACCCCTCCACTTT CASSVRLNSPLHF
TRBJ2-7 TRBV20-1 many TRBD2 TGCAGTGCTGTCGTGGGGACTAGCGTTTCCTACGAGCAGTACTTC CSAVVGTSVSYEQYF
TRBJ2-3 TRBV20-1 many TRBD2 TGCAGTAACAAGAAACCTAGCGGGTCAGATACGCAGTATTTT CSNKKPSGSDTQYF
TRBJ1-1 TRBV28 once . TGTGCCAGGAGACCCTACATGACCCCCAACACTGAAGCTTTATTT CARRPYMTPNTEALF
TRBJ1-1 TRBV4-2 . . TGTGCCAGCAGCTTGCTACAGCTAAACACTGAAGCTTTCTTT CASSLLQLNTEAFF
TRBJ2-7 TRBV19 many . TGTGCCAGTAGTTCACAGGTCTCCTACGAGCAGTACTTC CASSSQVSYEQYF
TRBJ1-2 TRBV20-1 many . TGCAGTGCTAGAGTACGACAGCAGAACTATGGCTACACCTTC CSARVRQQNYGYTF
TRBJ2-1 TRBV5-1 . . TGCGCCAGCAGCTTGGACAGGTCCCACAATGAGCAGTTCTTC CASSLDRSHNEQFF
TRBJ1-1 TRBV27 many . TGTGCCAGCAGTTTAGGGAACAGGGTGAACACTGAAGCTTTCTTT CASSLGNRVNTEAFF
TRBJ2-3 TRBV20-1 many . TGCAGTGCCCGGGGAACGGGCATAGATACGCAGTATTTT CSARGTGIDTQYF
TRBJ2-5 TRBV2 . . TGTACCAGCAGTGTTCTGGGGAAGTCTCAAGAGACCCAGTACTTC CTSSVLGKSQETQYF
TRBJ1-3 TRBV2 . . TGTGCCAGCAGTGATAATACCTGGGGAGGAAACACCATATATTTT CASSDNTWGGNTIYF
TRBJ1-1 TRBV9 few . TGTGCCAGCAGCGCGACAGATTCCACTGAAGCTTTCTTT CASSATDSTEAFF
TRBJ1-2 TRBV7-9 few . TGTGCCAGCAGCCCGGGCGGCCCCTACTATGGCTACACCTTC CASSPGGPYYGYTF
TRBJ1-2 TRBV4-2 many . TGTGCCAGCCGTGCGTGGGGATTTCCTAACTATGGCTACACCTTC CASRAWGFPNYGYTF
TRBJ2-3 TRBV4-1 once TRBD2 TGCGCCAGCAGCCACCGGTGGCGTAGCGGGGGGGCGGATACGCAGTATTTT CASSHRWRSGGADTQYF
TRBJ2-4 TRBV2 many TRBD2 TGTGCCAGCTCTAGGGAGGGTTTAGGCAAAAACATTCAGTACTTC CASSREGLGKNIQYF